One T cell receptor beta chain is described in this entry. Original data processing: The authors estimated nucleated cell counts from reference gene primer amplification. Sequencing used immunoSEQ multiplex PCR; TCRdb keeps in-frame clones, though not all of them. V and J calls and clone size are given by that table; D and trimming were obtained from the DNA. The top ten clones hold 20% to 25% of a sample with around 72,000 clones, 75% to 85% of them seen once. Trimming cost V 1 base and J 2 bases; bases outside gene matches: 2. The CDR3 loop spans 16 amino acids. Per the germline V gene, CDR1 is SGHAT and CDR2 is FQNNGV. The record originates from a study of blood T cell repertoires in COVID-19. Across the study: Researchers got acute and convalescent COVID-19 samples from the United States, Italy and Spain. From T cells, B-cell-depleted T cells, or PBMCs came the material, which was cDNA or gDNA.

This receptor was taken from a woman in her seventies with acute or convalescent COVID-19. J is TRBJ1-5 and V is TRBV11-2, with TRBD1 identical over 10 bases. Specimen: peripheral blood. Written as DNA, the CDR3 is TGTGCCAGCAGCTTAGGGGACAGGGGCGGCAATCAGCCCCAGCATTTT. Translating gives CASSLGDRGGNQPQHF.